Listed here is a single T cell receptor beta chain. The antigen it binds to is not known. The record has no base qualities; no much larger clone is one base away. This sample stems from a study of T cell changes during pregnancy in multiple sclerosis (dated by TCRdb to between 2018 and 2021). For the study in its entirety: The study examined how the T cell repertoire changed over the course of pregnancy in women with multiple sclerosis.

Library preparation used the immunoSEQ multiplex PCR assay. The clones in this table, taken by TCRdb from immuneACCESS, are in-frame only. Not every clone is retained; where verified, under half of the shortfall comes from an unresolved V gene, and the cause of the rest is unknown. This sample lists around 23,000 clones; 85% to 95% were detected once. The ten most abundant clones make up about 7% of the sample. CDR1 and CDR2, looked up from the germline V gene, are SGHAT and FQNNGV. The V end gives up 3 bases and the J end 5 bases, leaving 13 bases in the junction not matched to a gene. From cysteine to phenylalanine, the CDR3 is 17 amino acids long. Here the CDR3 DNA is all that survives: 51 bases in frame from base 1.

This receptor was obtained from a female donor with multiple sclerosis, enrolled in a pregnancy study. The input for sequencing was CD8+ T cells from peripheral blood mononuclear cells, taken in the third trimester of pregnancy. Rearrangement joined TRBV11-2 to TRBJ2-3, with TRBD1 matching 8 junction bases. Read as DNA, the sequence is TGTGCCAGCAGCTTCCTCGCTCCACAACAGGGGGGAGATACGCAGTATTTT. It encodes CASSFLAPQQGGDTQYF.